The next 28 T cell receptor beta chains were all read from a single sample in a study of cytomegalovirus exposure and HLA in healthy donors. The PCR had 60 Vbeta and 13 Jbeta primers. Sequenced by immunoSEQ multiplex PCR; TCRdb stores in-frame clones only, minus some. This sample has about 140,000 clones, with roughly 77% found just once. The material sequenced was PBMCs. These receptors all come from a female donor in good health and CMV-seronegative.

Notes on this clone: At one end the junction does not follow the germline gene, possibly because of a read error. The chain carries TRBV7-8 and TRBJ2-1; 9 bases align to TRBD2. The CDR3 is 14 residues long. Germline V lookup: CDR1 SGHVS, CDR2 FQNEAQ. The CDR3 region has the DNA TGTGCCAGCAGAACCCGGGTGGCGGGAGGGCCCTTCATCTTC. It codes for CASRTRVAGGPFIF.

The rearrangement joins TRBV7-2 to TRBJ2-5; 11 bases fit TRBD1. V shed 5 bases, J shed 5 bases, and the junction held 7 bases outside the gene matches. The CDR3 length is 15 residues. Germline CDR1 SGHTA, CDR2 FQGNSA. CDR3: CASSPPGQGGETQYF. The CDR3 DNA reads TGTGCCAGCAGCCCTCCGGGACAGGGGGGGGAGACCCAGTACTTC.

The J gene is TRBJ2-1, the V gene TRBV9; D may be TRBD2 (6 bases). The germline V gene has CDR1 SGDLS and CDR2 YYNGEE. The length of the CDR3 is 14 residues. The germline V and J ends were trimmed by 0 bases and 5 bases, with 9 bases remaining between them. CDR3 in amino acids: CASSVGGDDNEQFF. The CDR3 DNA sequence: TGTGCCAGCAGCGTAGGCGGGGATGACAATGAGCAGTTCTTC.

This rearrangement joins TRBV18 to TRBJ2-5; no reliable D call. V was trimmed by 4 bases and J by 2 bases, leaving 5 bases between them. This CDR3 has 12 amino acids. Germline V gene sequence: CDR1 KGHSH, CDR2 LQKENI. CDR3 residues: CASSLLQETQYF. In nucleotides, the CDR3 is TGTGCCAGCTCACTCTTACAAGAGACCCAGTACTTC.

The CDR3 reads CASSRQGYTDTQYF. As DNA, the CDR3 is TGTGCCAGCAGCAGACAGGGTTACACAGATACGCAGTATTTT. The chain links TRBV7-2 to TRBJ2-3, with 7 nucleotides matching TRBD1. Germline trimming cut 5 bases from V and 2 bases from J; bases unmatched to any gene: 4. CDR1 is SGHTA and CDR2 is FQGNSA in the germline V gene. The CDR3 extends over 14 amino acids. The complete variable domain, with remaining parts taken from reference TRBV7-2 and TRBJ2-3, reads GAGVSQSPSNKVTEKGKDVELRCDPISGHTALYWYRQSLGQGLEFLIYFQGNSAPDKSGLPSDRFSAERTGGSVSTLTIQRTQQEDSAVYLCASSRQGYTDTQYFGPGTRLTVL.

The chain uses TRBV9 and TRBJ2-3; maybe TRBD1 (5 bases). The germline V gene encodes CDR1 SGDLS and CDR2 YYNGEE. CDR3 length: 15 residues. V lost 0 bases and J lost 4, with 12 bases in between. The CDR3 is CASSVEGKGADTQYF. In nucleotides, the CDR3 is TGTGCCAGCAGCGTAGAGGGGAAAGGAGCAGATACGCAGTATTTT.

This clone was observed a handful of times. The rearrangement uses TRBV30 and TRBJ1-6; D gene ambiguous. Trimming removed 1 base at V and 6 bases at J, with 4 bases between. CDR1 is GTSNPN, CDR2 SVGIG, per germline (reference sequence). CDR3 length: 12 amino acids. The CDR3 DNA reads as TGTGCCTGGAGTGGGAGTAATTCACCCCTCCACTTT. Translating gives CAWSGSNSPLHF.

The chain carries TRBV2 and TRBJ1-1, with D possibly matching TRBD1 (6 bases). Deletions cut 3 bases from V and 0 bases from J, with 11 bases between. CDR1 is SNHLY and CDR2 is FYNNEI in the germline V gene. CDR3 length: 15 amino acids. The CDR3 reads CASSDQGNMNTEAFF. As DNA, the CDR3 is TGTGCCAGCAGTGACCAGGGGAATATGAACACTGAAGCTTTCTTT.

The rearrangement uses TRBV29-1 and TRBJ1-5, with D possibly matching TRBD1 (5 bases). Germline loops: CDR1 SQVTM, CDR2 ANQGSEA. The V and J ends lost 6 bases and 5 bases respectively, with 14 bases between them. This CDR3 contains 13 residues. This CDR3 is CSVAPGGDQPQHF. CDR3 in DNA: TGCAGCGTCGCCCCGGGAGGGGATCAGCCCCAGCATTTT.

This clone was seen only a few times. The rearrangement links TRBV7-9 to TRBJ2-7, with D maybe TRBD1 (5 bases). V dropped 5 bases and J dropped 1 base, with 12 bases sitting between them. The CDR3 length is 14 residues. Germline V lookup: CDR1 SEHNR, CDR2 FQNEAQ (reference sequence). CDR3 sequence: CASSIGQRSYEQYF. Written as DNA, the CDR3 is TGTGCCAGCAGCATCGGACAACGGTCCTACGAGCAGTACTTC.

The chain couples TRBV29-1 to TRBJ2-6, with D unclear. Per the germline V gene, CDR1 is SQVTM and CDR2 is ANQGSEA. This CDR3 is built from 13 residues. V was cut by 4 bases and J by 0 bases, with 4 bases left in between. The CDR3 here is CSVVFSGANVLTF. The CDR3, as DNA: TGCAGCGTTGTCTTCTCTGGGGCCAACGTCCTGACTTTC. Looking up the rest from reference TRBV29-1 and TRBJ2-6 gives the full variable domain: SAVISQKPSRDICQRGTSLTIQCQVDSQVTMMFWYRQQPGQSLTLIATANQGSEATYESGFVIDKFPISRPNLTFSTLTVSNMSPEDSSIYLCSVVFSGANVLTFGAGSRLTVL.

The chain carries TRBV5-1 and TRBJ2-5; D uncertain. V was clipped by 5 bases and J by 2 bases, with 10 bases between them. In germline, CDR1 is SGHRS, CDR2 YFSETQ. The CDR3 consists of 13 residues. This chain's CDR3 is CASRGLLQETQYF. The DNA for the CDR3 is TGCGCCAGCAGGGGCCTTCTTCAAGAGACCCAGTACTTC.

The sample holds a few counts of this clone. The chain uses TRBV30 and TRBJ1-1, with unresolved D. The CDR3 contains 11 residues. V was shortened by 3 bases and J by 2 bases, with 4 bases between the two germline ends. CDR1 GTSNPN and CDR2 SVGIG come from the germline V gene (reference sequence). CDR3 sequence: CAWSLNTEAFF. The CDR3 DNA is TGTGCCTGGAGCCTAAACACTGAAGCTTTCTTT. Full variable domain (remainder filled in from reference TRBV30 and TRBJ1-1): SQTIHQWPATLVQPVGSPLSLECTVEGTSNPNLYWYRQAAGRGLQLLFYSVGIGQISSEVPQNLSASRPQDRQFILSSKKLLLSDSGFYLCAWSLNTEAFFGQGTRLTVV.

The gene calls are TRBV10-2 and TRBJ2-1, with 11 bases lining up with TRBD2. Looked up from germline, CDR1 is WSHSY and CDR2 is SAAADI. The CDR3 has 15 amino acids. Trimming cost V 7 bases and J 4 bases; bases outside gene matches: 6. CDR3 loop: CASMTGTSGYNEQFF. As DNA, the CDR3 is TGCGCCAGCATGACCGGGACTAGCGGATACAATGAGCAGTTCTTC.

The chain joins TRBV13 to TRBJ2-1, with 7 positions matching TRBD2. The ends lost 6 bases at V and 4 bases at J; junction bases unmatched: 6. The CDR3 consists of 14 residues. Germline assignment: CDR1 PRHDT and CDR2 FYEKMQ (reference sequence). The DNA for the CDR3 is TGTGCCAGCAGTTGGGACTACAGTTACAATGAGCAGTTCTTC. This sequence encodes CASSWDYSYNEQFF.

The chain joins TRBV19 to TRBJ2-3; 8 nucleotides agree with TRBD1. This CDR3 comprises 13 residues. J lost 4 bases, V lost 11 bases, and 8 bases had no gene match. From germline, CDR1 is LNHDA and CDR2 SQIVND (reference sequence). CDR3 in amino acids: CASTGGAADTQYF. DNA of the CDR3: TGTGCCTCTACAGGGGGTGCGGCAGATACGCAGTATTTT.

The CDR3 loop reads CASIGGGSAYSPLHF. In nucleotides, the CDR3 is TGTGCCAGCATAGGTGGCGGGAGCGCTTATTCACCCCTCCACTTT. The chain is built from TRBV28 and TRBJ1-6, with D uncertain. Trimming shortened V by 7 bases and J by 8 bases, and 18 bases separated the two germline ends. From germline, CDR1 is MDHEN and CDR2 SYDVKM. The length of the CDR3 is 15 residues.

This rearrangement joins TRBV6-6 to TRBJ2-7, with D unclear. Germline lookup yields CDR1 MNHNY and CDR2 SVGAGI (reference sequence). With 1 base removed from V and 5 bases from J, the gap between germline ends came to 12 bases. The length of the CDR3 is 14 residues. The CDR3 DNA follows: TGTGCCAGCAGTTACTTTGCGGCCCTAAACGAGCAGTACTTC. Its protein is CASSYFAALNEQYF.

The chain recombines TRBV7-9 with TRBJ1-4, with D possibly matching TRBD1 (5 bases). The CDR3 spans 14 residues. V gave up 5 bases and J gave up 7 bases, with 14 bases separating them. Per germline, CDR1 SEHNR and CDR2 FQNEAQ (reference sequence). The DNA for the CDR3 is TGTGCCAGCAGCCCCCGAAGGACACTTGAAAAACTGTTTTTT. It translates to CASSPRRTLEKLFF.

The chain uses TRBV5-4 and TRBJ2-1; a weak D match, TRBD2 (6 bases). V was cut by 0 bases and J by 4 bases, with 11 bases left in between. This CDR3 is built from 15 residues. Germline loops: CDR1 SGHNT, CDR2 YYREEE (reference sequence). Written as DNA, the CDR3 is TGTGCCAGCAGCTTGGAACCTAGCGCGTACAATGAGCAGTTCTTC. Its translation is CASSLEPSAYNEQFF.

This chain links TRBV30 with TRBJ2-7; 11 nucleotides agree with TRBD1. From germline, CDR1 is GTSNPN and CDR2 SVGIG (reference sequence). The CDR3 consists of 14 residues. Trimming took 4 bases from V and 6 from J; bases not matched to a gene: 8. The CDR3 loop is CAWKKRGTGGEQYF. DNA for the CDR3: TGTGCCTGGAAGAAACGGGGGACAGGGGGCGAGCAGTACTTC.

This chain connects TRBV7-2 to TRBJ2-7, with D possibly matching TRBD2 (6 bases). The germline gives CDR1 SGHTA, CDR2 FQGNSA. The CDR3 runs to 14 residues. The V and J ends lost 5 bases and 6 bases respectively, with 17 bases between them. The CDR3 reads CASSMWGDPTEQYF. The CDR3 nucleotides read TGTGCCAGCAGCATGTGGGGGGACCCCACCGAGCAGTACTTC. Using reference TRBV7-2 and TRBJ2-7 for the parts outside the CDR3, the full variable domain is GAGVSQSPSNKVTEKGKDVELRCDPISGHTALYWYRQSLGQGLEFLIYFQGNSAPDKSGLPSDRFSAERTGGSVSTLTIQRTQQEDSAVYLCASSMWGDPTEQYFGPGTRLTVT.

This clone has only one observation. A junction end diverges from the germline sequence, so it may reflect a read error. V usage is TRBV7-9 and J usage is TRBJ2-7; TRBD2 might be the D (6 bases). The CDR3 has 12 residues. Germline assignment: CDR1 SEHNR and CDR2 FQNEAQ (reference sequence). CDR3 nucleotides: TGTTCCAGCGGGCGTAGCTCCTACGAGCAGTACTTC. This translates into CSSGRSSYEQYF.

The chain joins TRBV5-4 to TRBJ2-7; D might be TRBD1 (6 bases). V was pared by 0 bases and J by 2 bases, with 12 bases between. CDR3 length: 15 residues. Germline assignment: CDR1 SGHNT and CDR2 YYREEE (reference sequence). As DNA, the CDR3 is TGTGCCAGCAGCTTGGCAGGGGCAGGCGCCTACGAGCAGTACTTC. Its protein product is CASSLAGAGAYEQYF.

This clone was detected a few times. The DNA of the CDR3 is TGTGCCAGCAGTCAGGGGGCCCAGCCCCAGCATTTT. It specifies CASSQGAQPQHF. V and J are TRBV2 and TRBJ1-5; 8 nucleotides match TRBD1. This CDR3 region has 12 residues. The germline V gene encodes CDR1 SNHLY and CDR2 FYNNEI. V dropped 5 bases and J dropped 7; count of bases not matched to a gene: 1.

The chain carries TRBV9 and TRBJ2-7, with a possible D match to TRBD1 (5 bases). Trimming pared 0 bases from V and 4 bases from J, leaving 14 bases between. CDR1 SGDLS and CDR2 YYNGEE come from the germline V gene. CDR3 length: 15 residues. The CDR3 protein is CASSVGSDMVYEQYF. DNA for the CDR3: TGTGCCAGCAGCGTAGGTTCGGACATGGTGTACGAGCAGTACTTC.

V gene TRBV6-6 combines with J gene TRBJ2-2; D not certain. This CDR3 has 15 amino acids. Trimming removed 0 bases at V and 5 bases at J, with 10 bases between. Germline CDR1 and CDR2: MNHNY and SVGAGI (reference sequence). The chain's CDR3 is CASSYSSYRTGELFF. The DNA of the CDR3 is TGTGCCAGCAGTTACTCGAGTTACCGGACCGGGGAGCTGTTTTTT.

The chain couples TRBV30 to TRBJ2-7; 7 bases map to TRBD1. In germline, CDR1 is GTSNPN, CDR2 SVGIG (reference sequence). Germline trimming cut 3 bases from V and 4 bases from J; bases unmatched to any gene: 18. This CDR3 region has 17 residues. The CDR3 nucleotides read TGTGCCTGGAGAGTATGGTTGGCCGGGACAGATGAGTACGAGCAGTACTTC. This gives the protein CAWRVWLAGTDEYEQYF.